The clone carrying this T cell receptor (beta chain) was observed a handful of times. Its antigen is still unknown. The source of the sample is a study of T-cell memory formation after mild COVID-19. On the study more broadly: Largely, the TCR clusters proved donor specific.

Study findings and constraints: Later expanders leaned toward CD4+, whereas clones contracting from day 15 to 85 were balanced CD4/CD8. For contracting clones, CD4+ ones sat mainly in CM and EM, CD8+ in EMRA.

Constant-segment primers were used for 5'RACE, and the resulting TCR alpha and TCR beta cDNA libraries carried sample barcodes and UMIs. Via MiXCR, TCRdb re-called the 5' RACE reads, giving one row per CDR3 protein. The profile shows 530,000 or so distinct CDR3 sequences, roughly 17% of them singletons. Sequenced input: PBMCs or a T cell subset sorted from them (not recorded which). This sequence was found in an adult woman who had mild COVID-19 (a few samples of this study predate the infection). Cell type and time point are not known.

CDR3 sequence reads: CAWREGQTNYNEQFF. CDR3 bases: TGTGCCTGGAGGGAGGGACAGACAAACTACAATGAGCAGTTCTTC. J is TRBJ2-1 and V is TRBV30; perhaps TRBD1 as D (7 bases). V lost 3 bases and J 3 bases, leaving 15 bases between the germline ends. Germline V gene data show CDR1 as GTSNPN and CDR2 as SVGIG (reference sequence). CDR3 size: 15 residues.